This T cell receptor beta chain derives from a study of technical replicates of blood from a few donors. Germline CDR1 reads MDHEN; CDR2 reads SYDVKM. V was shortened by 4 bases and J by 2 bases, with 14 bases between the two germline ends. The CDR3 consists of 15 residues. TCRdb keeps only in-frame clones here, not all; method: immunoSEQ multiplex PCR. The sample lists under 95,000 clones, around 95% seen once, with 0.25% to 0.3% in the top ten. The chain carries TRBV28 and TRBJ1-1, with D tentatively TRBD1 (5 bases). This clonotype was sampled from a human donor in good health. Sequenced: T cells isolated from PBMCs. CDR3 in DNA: TGTGCCAGCAGTTCCGGGGGGAGAGATAACACTGAAGCTTTCTTT. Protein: CASSSGGRDNTEAFF. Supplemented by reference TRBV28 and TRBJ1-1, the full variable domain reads DVKVTQSSRYLVKRTGEKVFLECVQDMDHENMFWYRQDPGLGLRLIYFSYDVKMKEKGDIPEGYSVSREKKERFSLILESASTNQTSMYLCASSSGGRDNTEAFFGQGTRLTVV.